This T cell receptor beta chain was sequenced during a study of CD8+ T cells in alopecia areata. Notes on the study in general: Relative to normal scalp, lesional scalp, especially alopecia totalis/universalis, showed higher clonality. Possibly because of HLA-related factors, TCR sharing was less clear across patients than in mice.

As to this clone: Its antigen is currently unknown.

Lesional scalp punch biopsies and peripheral blood came from alopecia areata patients. Trimming shortened V by 2 bases and J by 12 bases, and 10 bases separated the two germline ends. There are 11 residues in the CDR3. Germline CDR1 and CDR2: GTSNPN and SVGIG (reference sequence). cDNA reverse transcribed from extracted RNA served as the sequencing template. TCRdb's copy holds only in-frame clones and misses some; the assay was immunoSEQ multiplex PCR. The sample contains about 130,000 clones, 49% of which appear only once. This chain links TRBV30 with TRBJ1-4; D remains unclear. The receptor's source is a human donor with alopecia areata. The sample in question was CD8+ T cells sorted from blood, obtained at week 0. Here the CDR3 DNA reads TGTGCCTGGAGTACTACGAAAGAACTGTTTTTT. Protein sequence: CAWSTTKELFF.